A selection of T cell receptor beta chains follows, all from one sample in a study of T cell repertoires in cytomegalovirus infection. MiXCR, run by TCRdb on the reads, gives a single entry per CDR3 protein. The sample contains a few hundred thousand distinct CDR3 sequences, roughly 16% of which appear only once. The sequenced sample consisted of PBMCs. The receptors here all came from a human donor in good health (CMV status not recorded). Some clones in this sample may be carry-over from other donors' samples. Each CDR3 is given with its conserved first and last residue. The D gene is left open where the match is weak. For some rows the clone size is stated as once, few or many, or as a class when expanded; others skip it.

j_gene,v_gene,d_gene,abundance,CDR3aa,CDR3nt
TRBJ2-1,TRBV7-6,-,-,CASSLRGPYNEQFF,TGTGCCAGCAGCTTAAGGGGACCATACAATGAGCAGTTCTTC
TRBJ2-5,TRBV7-7,-,few,CASSAIAEDQETQYF,TGTGCTAGCAGCGCCATAGCGGAGGACCAAGAGACCCAGTACTTC
TRBJ1-4,TRBV5-1,-,-,CASSSSGEKLFF,TGCGCCAGCAGCTCGTCAGGGGAAAAACTGTTTTTT
TRBJ2-1,TRBV7-2,TRBD2,many,CASSSLGGGTSSYNEQFF,TGTGCCAGCAGCTCTTTGGGCGGGGGGACGAGCTCCTACAATGAGCAGTTCTTC
TRBJ2-4,TRBV7-2,-,many,CASSLAPTLGTGGGIQYF,TGTGCCAGCAGCTTAGCACCCACCTTAGGGACCGGAGGAGGGATTCAGTACTTC
TRBJ2-5,TRBV7-9,-,few,CASSQEWGGAGETQYF,TGTGCCAGCAGCCAAGAGTGGGGTGGCGCCGGTGAGACCCAGTACTTC
TRBJ2-3,TRBV29-1,-,-,CSVGGTITDTQYF,TGCAGCGTTGGTGGGACAATCACAGATACGCAGTATTTT
TRBJ2-1,TRBV20-1,-,once,CSARETGSYNEQFF,TGCAGTGCTAGGGAGACAGGATCCTACAATGAGCAGTTCTTC
TRBJ2-3,TRBV4-2,TRBD2,few,CASSRTSGVGDTQYF,TGTGCCAGCAGCCGGACTAGCGGGGTTGGGGATACGCAGTATTTT
TRBJ2-7,TRBV6-5,TRBD1,few,CASSSNPDRGPYEQYF,TGTGCCAGCAGTTCCAACCCGGACAGGGGGCCCTACGAGCAGTACTTC
TRBJ1-6,TRBV28,-,-,CASSLRGFYNSPLHF,TGTGCCAGCAGTTTAAGGGGATTTTATAATTCACCCCTCCACTTT
TRBJ2-1,TRBV2,TRBD1,many,CASPGQGAYNEQFF,TGTGCCAGCCCGGGACAGGGGGCCTACAATGAGCAGTTCTTC
TRBJ1-1,TRBV6-6,TRBD1,few,CASSSGQGAFTEAFF,TGTGCCAGCAGCTCCGGACAGGGGGCTTTTACTGAAGCTTTCTTT
TRBJ2-2,TRBV11-1,-,-,CASSLGGRTPNTGELFF,TGTGCCAGCAGCTTAGGCGGGCGGACCCCGAACACCGGGGAGCTGTTTTTT
TRBJ2-5,TRBV20-1,-,few,CSARDASGDEETQYF,TGCAGTGCTAGAGACGCCTCCGGGGACGAAGAGACCCAGTACTTC
TRBJ2-1,TRBV5-1,-,-,CASSLGDSNEQFF,TGCGCCAGCAGCTTGGGTGACAGCAATGAGCAGTTCTTC
TRBJ1-2,TRBV20-1,TRBD1,few,CSAGTAYGYTF,TGCAGTGCCGGGACAGCCTATGGCTACACCTTC
TRBJ2-1,TRBV11-3,-,few,CASSSRRYNEQFF,TGTGCCAGCAGCTCCCGACGGTACAATGAGCAGTTCTTC
TRBJ1-2,TRBV2,-,-,CASSEAGRRIYGYTF,TGTGCCAGCAGTGAAGCGGGGCGTCGAATTTATGGCTACACCTTC
TRBJ1-1,TRBV7-9,-,many,CASSLIDFLNTEAFF,TGTGCCAGCAGCTTAATTGACTTCTTGAACACTGAAGCTTTCTTT
TRBJ2-5,TRBV7-8,TRBD2,many,CASSLVPAGAQETQYF,TGTGCCAGCAGCTTAGTCCCAGCGGGGGCCCAAGAGACCCAGTACTTC
TRBJ2-7,TRBV7-2,-,many,CASSLASGYGNEQYF,TGTGCCAGCAGCTTAGCGTCAGGTTATGGAAACGAGCAGTACTTC
TRBJ1-1,TRBV15,-,few,CATRPDGLQPRREAFF,TGTGCCACCAGGCCGGACGGCCTTCAGCCTCGAAGGGAAGCTTTCTTT
TRBJ2-3,TRBV7-2,TRBD1,many,CASSLSRDRSTDTQYF,TGTGCCAGCAGCTTATCCCGGGACAGGAGCACAGATACGCAGTATTTT
TRBJ2-5,TRBV18,TRBD2,-,CASSPYPAGAHQETQYF,TGTGCCAGCTCACCATACCCAGCGGGGGCCCACCAAGAGACCCAGTACTTC
TRBJ1-1,TRBV6-1,TRBD1,-,CASRPTGGAPRAFF,TGTGCCAGCAGACCGACAGGGGGCGCCCCTAGGGCTTTCTTT
TRBJ1-2,TRBV20-1,TRBD1,many,CSAKPPGQGVPGYTF,TGCAGTGCTAAGCCCCCCGGACAGGGGGTTCCTGGCTACACCTTC
TRBJ1-4,TRBV4-1,-,few,CASSQVRTEALEKLFF,TGCGCCAGCAGCCAAGTAAGGACAGAAGCGTTGGAAAAACTGTTTTTT
TRBJ2-7,TRBV4-1,TRBD2,few,CASSQAVASGGVVGQYF,TGCGCCAGCAGCCAAGCCGTCGCTAGCGGGGGGGTCGTCGGGCAGTACTTC
TRBJ1-5,TRBV6-1,-,-,CASSSFYGSNQPQHF,TGTGCCAGCAGTTCGTTCTACGGTAGCAATCAGCCCCAGCATTTT
TRBJ1-2,TRBV20-1,-,-,CSARTGGSYGYTF,TGCAGTGCTAGAACAGGAGGCAGTTATGGCTACACCTTC
TRBJ2-1,TRBV19,-,few,CASSISHEQFF,TGTGCCAGTAGTATATCCCATGAGCAGTTCTTC
TRBJ2-1,TRBV20-1,TRBD2,few,CSAPMGAGVYNEQFF,TGCAGTGCTCCCATGGGAGCGGGGGTCTACAATGAGCAGTTCTTC
TRBJ1-4,TRBV9,-,few,CASSTQTGENEKLFF,TGTGCCAGCAGCACCCAGACAGGCGAGAATGAAAAACTGTTTTTT
TRBJ2-1,TRBV6-2/TRBV6-3,-,-,CASTTIRGGGYNEQFF,TGTGCCAGCACGACCATTCGAGGGGGGGGCTACAATGAGCAGTTCTTC
TRBJ2-1,TRBV2,-,-,CASSEQNLLGHAGYNEQFF,TGTGCCAGCAGTGAACAAAACCTTCTTGGTCATGCCGGGTACAATGAGCAGTTCTTC
TRBJ2-7,TRBV20-1,TRBD2,few,CSAIGLGLYEQYF,TGCAGTGCAATAGGACTAGGGCTCTACGAGCAGTACTTC
TRBJ2-2,TRBV12-3/TRBV12-4,-,few,CASSYQSLNTGELFF,TGTGCCAGCAGTTATCAGAGTTTGAACACCGGGGAGCTGTTTTTT
TRBJ2-7,TRBV28,-,few,CASRGGWAYEQYF,TGTGCCTCAAGGGGGGGGTGGGCCTACGAGCAGTACTTC
TRBJ1-2,TRBV7-9,-,-,CASSRPGGGYTF,TGTGCCAGCAGTCGCCCCGGAGGCGGCTACACCTTC
TRBJ2-3,TRBV11-2,TRBD2,many,CASSKRGVNTDTQYF,TGTGCCAGCAGCAAGCGGGGGGTAAACACAGATACGCAGTATTTT
TRBJ2-5,TRBV11-2,-,few,CASSPSRGVLQETQYF,TGTGCCAGCAGTCCCAGTCGCGGCGTCCTTCAAGAGACCCAGTACTTC
TRBJ2-2,TRBV28,-,many,CASSPGQRWNTGELFF,TGTGCCAGCAGTCCCGGACAGAGGTGGAACACCGGGGAGCTGTTTTTT
TRBJ1-5,TRBV7-2,-,many,CASSSGTAGSNQPQHF,TGTGCCAGCAGCAGCGGAACAGCAGGAAGCAATCAGCCCCAGCATTTT
TRBJ2-5,TRBV5-6,-,-,CASSLAGGRTQYF,TGTGCCAGCAGCTTGGCTGGGGGCCGGACCCAGTACTTC
TRBJ2-6,TRBV24-1,-,-,CATSNSGANVLTF,TGTGCCACCAGCAACTCTGGGGCCAACGTCCTGACTTTC
TRBJ1-1,TRBV7-2,TRBD1,many,CASSFLMTGHTGTEAFF,TGTGCCAGCAGCTTTCTTATGACAGGGCATACTGGCACTGAAGCTTTCTTT
TRBJ1-2,TRBV7-2,-,-,CASSFSDRAYGYTF,TGTGCCAGCAGCTTCAGTGACAGAGCCTATGGCTACACCTTC
TRBJ2-1,TRBV9,TRBD2,-,CASTRSGANNNEQFF,TGTGCCAGCACCAGAAGCGGGGCAAACAACAATGAGCAGTTCTTC
TRBJ2-3,TRBV6-1,-,few,CASRSRGETQYF,TGTGCCAGCAGAAGCAGGGGGGAGACGCAGTATTTT
TRBJ2-1,TRBV20-1,TRBD2,-,CSASDPRTSGVYNEQFF,TGCAGTGCTAGTGATCCCCGTACTAGCGGGGTTTACAATGAGCAGTTCTTC
TRBJ2-1,TRBV5-1,TRBD2,-,CASSFLAGGSTEQFF,TGCGCCAGCAGCTTCCTAGCGGGGGGATCAACTGAGCAGTTCTTC
TRBJ2-2,TRBV18,TRBD1,many,CASSPPNARQGAAGELFF,TGTGCCAGCTCACCACCGAACGCGAGACAGGGGGCCGCCGGGGAGCTGTTTTTT
TRBJ2-2,TRBV3-1,TRBD1,-,CASSQDPHRGQYTGELFF,TGTGCCAGCAGCCAAGACCCCCACAGGGGACAATACACCGGGGAGCTGTTTTTT
TRBJ1-2,TRBV7-3,-,few,CASSPGGGQDGYTF,TGTGCCAGCAGCCCCGGTGGGGGGCAGGATGGCTACACCTTC
TRBJ2-7,TRBV7-8,-,many,CASSLGWAGTNEQYF,TGTGCCAGCAGCTTAGGATGGGCAGGGACCAACGAGCAGTACTTC
TRBJ2-1,TRBV20-1,-,once,CSAPTPFSYNEQFF,TGCAGTGCTCCCACTCCTTTCTCCTACAATGAGCAGTTCTTC
TRBJ2-3,TRBV11-2,TRBD2,-,CASSSASGGQTDTQYF,TGTGCCAGCAGCTCCGCTAGCGGGGGGCAAACAGATACGCAGTATTTT
TRBJ1-6,TRBV27,TRBD1,-,CASRNLRTGQSYNSPLHF,TGTGCCAGCAGAAACCTTCGGACAGGGCAGTCCTATAATTCACCCCTCCACTTT
TRBJ2-7,TRBV28,TRBD1,few,CASSPGGRLSYEQYF,TGTGCCAGCAGCCCAGGGGGCCGTCTAAGTTACGAGCAGTACTTC